These 22 T cell receptor beta chains were sequenced from one sample in a study of shared T cell receptors in the human thymus. Only in-frame clones appear in the TCRdb table, and some are missing; sequencing was by immunoSEQ multiplex PCR. The data contain hundreds of thousands of clones, 70% to 90% of them singletons. The data also belong to a second study, concerning human thymus T cells.

Source material: thymocytes. These receptor sequences come from a girl under three years old with a congenital heart defect.

CDR3 in DNA: TGTGCCAGCAGCCGTCTGACAGGGAAGGATTACTACTATGGCTACACCTTC. Its translation is CASSRLTGKDYYYGYTF. The chain combines TRBV11-2 with TRBJ1-2; TRBD1 matches 7 bases. CDR3 length: 17 amino acids. V was pared by 5 bases and J by 3 bases, with 15 bases of the junction left unmatched. Germline lookup yields CDR1 SGHAT and CDR2 FQNNGV.

The rearrangement joins TRBV4-3 to TRBJ1-5, with D hard to call. The V gene's germline CDR1 is LGHNA and CDR2 YSLEER. V was cut by 2 bases and J by 1 base, with 12 bases left in between. The CDR3 covers 16 residues. Written as DNA, the CDR3 is TGCGCCAGCAGCCAATCGCGGGCCAACAGCAATCAGCCCCAGCATTTT. Its translation: CASSQSRANSNQPQHF.

The chain employs TRBV5-6 and TRBJ2-7; 9 nucleotides line up with TRBD1. CDR1 and CDR2 (germline): SGHDT, YYEEEE. V was pared by 1 base and J by 1 base, with 3 bases of the junction left unmatched. The CDR3 loop spans 15 amino acids. CDR3 region: CASSLTGQGSYEQYF. The CDR3 region has the DNA TGTGCCAGCAGCTTGACGGGACAGGGATCCTACGAGCAGTACTTC.

The rearrangement joins TRBV7-2 to TRBJ1-5; tentatively, D is TRBD1 (6 bases). Trimming left V 3 bases short and J 1 base short, with 13 bases between. This CDR3 has 16 amino acids. CDR1 and CDR2 (germline): SGHTA, FQGNSA. DNA of the CDR3: TGTGCCAGCAGCTTTGGGACACAGAAGAGCAATCAGCCCCAGCATTTT. Protein product: CASSFGTQKSNQPQHF. The variable domain in full, with the rest retrieved from reference TRBV7-2 and TRBJ1-5, is GAGVSQSPSNKVTEKGKDVELRCDPISGHTALYWYRQSLGQGLEFLIYFQGNSAPDKSGLPSDRFSAERTGGSVSTLTIQRTQQEDSAVYLCASSFGTQKSNQPQHFGDGTRLSIL.

The rearrangement uses TRBV20-1 and TRBJ1-2; D possibly corresponds to TRBD1 (6 bases). V was pared by 5 bases and J by 7 bases, with 11 bases between. Germline V gene lookup returns CDR1 DFQATT and CDR2 SNEGSKA (reference sequence). There are 11 residues in the CDR3. The CDR3 sequence is CSAATGSGYTF. The CDR3 DNA sequence: TGCAGTGCTGCTACAGGGAGTGGCTACACCTTC.

This rearrangement joins TRBV29-1 to TRBJ1-1, with 7 bases matching TRBD1. The length of the CDR3 is 15 residues. Germline V gene data show CDR1 as SQVTM and CDR2 as ANQGSEA. V lost 7 bases, J lost 1 base, and 12 bases stayed unmatched. The CDR3 DNA is TGCAGCGACGGGACAGCCGGGTCACCGAACACTGAAGCTTTCTTT. As protein: CSDGTAGSPNTEAFF.

The chain links TRBV27 to TRBJ2-2; D remains ambiguous. Germline lookup yields CDR1 MNHEY and CDR2 SMNVEV (reference sequence). The CDR3 has 17 residues. V was trimmed by 6 bases and J by 0 bases, leaving 17 bases between them. The CDR3 DNA is TGTGCCAGCAGCGGTCCCCCTCGCGAATCGAACACCGGGGAGCTGTTTTTT. It translates to CASSGPPRESNTGELFF.

The rearrangement uses TRBV30 and TRBJ1-6; D unclear. The ends were cut back, 2 bases at V and 10 bases at J, with 12 bases in the middle. This CDR3 has 13 amino acids. CDR1 and CDR2 (germline): GTSNPN, SVGIG (reference sequence). The CDR3, as DNA: TGTGCCTGGAGTACCCGGGGTGAGTCACCCCTCCACTTT. It codes for CAWSTRGESPLHF.

This clone occurred a few times. The chain carries TRBV11-2 and TRBJ2-1; D possibly corresponds to TRBD2 (6 bases). This CDR3 spans 16 amino acids. V lost 7 bases and J lost 4, with 20 bases in between. The germline V gene has CDR1 SGHAT and CDR2 FQNNGV. CDR3 sequence reads: CASIGKGTSSYNEQFF. The CDR3 DNA sequence: TGTGCCAGCATCGGAAAAGGGACTTCGTCTTACAATGAGCAGTTCTTC.

The chain carries TRBV5-1 and TRBJ1-1; D is uncertain. V gave up 3 bases and J gave up 0 bases, with 21 bases separating them. This CDR3 comprises 18 residues. Germline lookup yields CDR1 SGHRS and CDR2 YFSETQ. The CDR3 bases are TGCGCCAGCAGCTCGCCCCCACTTGAGCTCGGGATGAACACTGAAGCTTTCTTT. This encodes CASSSPPLELGMNTEAFF.

The rearrangement joins TRBV6-5 to TRBJ1-1; TRBD1 matches 7 bases. Germline V gene lookup returns CDR1 MNHEY and CDR2 SVGAGI. The junction had 6 bases not matched to a gene; V was cut back by 5 bases and J by 0 bases. CDR3 length: 15 amino acids. CDR3 in DNA: TGTGCCAGCAGTAAGCGACAGGGATTGAACACTGAAGCTTTCTTT. This sequence encodes CASSKRQGLNTEAFF.

This chain connects TRBV4-1 to TRBJ1-1, with D possibly matching TRBD1 (5 bases). The CDR3 is made up of 15 amino acids. Germline V gives CDR1 MGHRA, CDR2 YSYEKL. V lost 4 bases and J 0 bases, leaving 12 bases between the germline ends. The chain's CDR3 is CASSPRQGLNTEAFF. As DNA, the CDR3 is TGCGCCAGCAGCCCGCGGCAGGGCCTGAACACTGAAGCTTTCTTT.

This chain joins TRBV5-4 and TRBJ2-5; possibly TRBD2 for D (6 bases). CDR1 is SGHNT, CDR2 YYREEE, per germline (reference sequence). V was cut by 1 base and J by 3 bases, with 22 bases left in between. The CDR3 consists of 18 residues. The CDR3 DNA follows: TGTGCCAGCAGCTTGTGGCGGGGAAATTGTCCTTCTAAAGAGACCCAGTACTTC. This codes for CASSLWRGNCPSKETQYF.

The rearrangement joins TRBV21-1 to TRBJ1-4; the DNA was not used to check the table's D call, TRBD1. TRBV21-1 is a documented pseudogene. CDR3 length equals 16 residues. The chain's CDR3 is CASSLGQGLSNEKLFF. The CDR3, as DNA: TGTGCCAGCTCACTGGGGCAGGGGTTATCTAATGAAAAACTGTTTTTT.

V is TRBV7-9 and J is TRBJ2-1; D may be TRBD2 (5 bases). The CDR3 loop spans 14 amino acids. The germline V gene has CDR1 SEHNR and CDR2 FQNEAQ (reference sequence). V lost 5 bases, J lost 7 bases, and 15 bases lay in between. The CDR3 DNA reads as TGTGCCAGCAGCCTCAGCGGCCCGGTGAATGAGCAGTTCTTC. Its protein is CASSLSGPVNEQFF.

This clone was counted between two and nine times. V and J are TRBV23-1 and TRBJ2-3; 8 bases align to TRBD1. TRBV23-1 is sorted into the ORF group, with uncertain function. This CDR3 has 17 amino acids. Trimming took 8 bases from V and 2 from J; bases not matched to a gene: 15. In DNA form, the CDR3 reads TGCGCCAGCTTAACCCCGACAGGGGAACCCCCCACAGATACGCAGTATTTT. It yields the protein CASLTPTGEPPTDTQYF.

The J gene is TRBJ2-4, the V gene TRBV5-1; 8 bases fit TRBD1. Germline V lookup: CDR1 SGHRS, CDR2 YFSETQ. The V gene end was trimmed by 3 bases and the J gene end by 8 bases; junction bases not matched to a gene: 7. This CDR3 contains 14 residues. The CDR3 region has the DNA TGCGCCAGCAGCTCCGGACAGGGCGAAGACATTCAGTACTTC. It yields the protein CASSSGQGEDIQYF.

As for this clone: The junction and the germline gene differ at one end; a read error may be behind it. V is TRBV28 and J is TRBJ1-1, with D uncertain. Germline V CDR1 and CDR2: MDHEN, SYDVKM. CDR3 length: 15 amino acids. CDR3 in DNA: TGTACCAGCAGTCCCTTAGTCCGCGGCCGGACTGAAGCTTTCTTT. Translated: CTSSPLVRGRTEAFF.

The rearrangement uses TRBV5-8 and TRBJ2-7; 11 bases align to TRBD2. The CDR3 is 14 amino acids. Germline CDR1 is SGHTS and CDR2 is YDEGEE. The V segment lost 7 bases and the J segment 7 bases; nucleotides outside the gene matches: 10. The CDR3 nucleotides read TGTGCCAGCGACCGACTAGCGGGGCTCGGAGAGCAGTACTTC. Translating gives CASDRLAGLGEQYF.

J is TRBJ2-3 and V is TRBV27; D not resolved. This CDR3 has 11 amino acids. From germline, CDR1 is MNHEY and CDR2 SMNVEV (reference sequence). Deletions cut 11 bases from V and 2 bases from J, with 8 bases between. The CDR3 nucleotides are TGTGCCGCGAGGTCCACAGATACGCAGTATTTT. This codes for CAARSTDTQYF.

V gene TRBV5-1 combines with J gene TRBJ1-3, with D possibly being TRBD1 (6 bases). CDR1 SGHRS and CDR2 YFSETQ come from the germline V gene. This CDR3 has 14 residues. The V gene lost 5 bases and the J gene lost 0 bases, with 9 bases spanning the gap. The CDR3 sequence is CASRSDSSGNTIYF. The CDR3 DNA follows: TGCGCCAGCAGGTCGGACAGCTCTGGAAACACCATATATTTT. Full variable domain (rest looked up from reference TRBV5-1 and TRBJ1-3): KAGVTQTPRYLIKTRGQQVTLSCSPISGHRSVSWYQQTPGQGLQFLFEYFSETQRNKGNFPGRFSGRQFSNSRSEMNVSTLELGDSALYLCASRSDSSGNTIYFGEGSWLTVV.

V usage is TRBV14 and J usage is TRBJ2-2; perhaps TRBD2 as D (5 bases). The CDR3 runs to 15 residues. The germline V and J ends were trimmed by 3 bases and 4 bases, with 12 bases remaining between them. CDR1 and CDR2 (germline): SGHDN, FVKESK. The CDR3 here is CASSHQPGSTGELFF. CDR3 coding DNA: TGTGCCAGCAGCCACCAGCCGGGGTCCACCGGGGAGCTGTTTTTT.